The clone carrying this T cell receptor (beta chain) was observed once. CDR1 is KGHSH, CDR2 LQKENI, per germline. The CDR3 loop spans 13 amino acids. V dropped 2 bases and J dropped 6 bases, with 10 bases sitting between them. This record belongs to a study of blood T cell repertoires in COVID-19. Study as a whole: From the United States, Italy and Spain came samples of acute and convalescent COVID-19.

Data came from immunoSEQ multiplex PCR; TCRdb stores just in-frame clones and leaves some out. The sample has roughly 230,000 clones, around 89% seen once. The J gene is TRBJ1-1, the V gene TRBV18; D remains unclear. This clonotype was obtained from a woman in her fifties or sixties with COVID-19, enrolled during active disease. Sequencing used peripheral blood. The CDR3 DNA follows: TGTGCCAGCTCACCAATGAGGGAAGCTGAAGCTTTCTTT. The encoded protein is CASSPMREAEAFF.